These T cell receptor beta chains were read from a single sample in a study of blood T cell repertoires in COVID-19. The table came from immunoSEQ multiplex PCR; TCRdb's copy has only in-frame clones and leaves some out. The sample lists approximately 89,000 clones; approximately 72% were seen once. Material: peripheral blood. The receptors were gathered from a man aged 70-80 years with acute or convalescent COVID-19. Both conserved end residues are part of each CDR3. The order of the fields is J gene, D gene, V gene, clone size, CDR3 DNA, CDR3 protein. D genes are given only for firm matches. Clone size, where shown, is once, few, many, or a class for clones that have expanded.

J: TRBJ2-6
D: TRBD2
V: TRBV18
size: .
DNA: TGTGCCAGCTCACCGACTAGCGGGAGTTGGGTGACTGGGGCCAACGTCCTGACTTTC
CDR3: CASSPTSGSWVTGANVLTF

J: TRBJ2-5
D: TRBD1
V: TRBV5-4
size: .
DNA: TGTGCCAGCAGCCGGGACAGGGGGCGAGAGACCCAGTACTTC
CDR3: CASSRDRGRETQYF

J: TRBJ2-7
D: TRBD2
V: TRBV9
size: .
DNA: TGTGCCAGCAGCGGGGGACTAGCGGGAGGGGCCTACGAGCAGTACTTC
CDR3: CASSGGLAGGAYEQYF

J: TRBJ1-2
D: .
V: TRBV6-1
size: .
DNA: TGTGCCAGCAGTGAGGGGGAAGGGAGGGACTATGGCTACACCTTC
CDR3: CASSEGEGRDYGYTF

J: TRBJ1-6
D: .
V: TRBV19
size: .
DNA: TGTGCCAGTAGTGCTCCTGACCGGGGCTATAATTCACCCCTCCACTTT
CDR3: CASSAPDRGYNSPLHF

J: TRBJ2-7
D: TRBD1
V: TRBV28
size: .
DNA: TGTGCCAGCAAAGGACAGGGTATCGACGAGCAGTACTTC
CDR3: CASKGQGIDEQYF

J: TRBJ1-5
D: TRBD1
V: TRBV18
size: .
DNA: TGTGCCAGCTCACCACGGACAGGCGGCCCCTGGGTGGGCAATCAGCCCCAGCATTTT
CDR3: CASSPRTGGPWVGNQPQHF

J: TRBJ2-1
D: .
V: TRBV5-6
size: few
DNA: TGTGCCAGCAGCTGGGGGCTGGAATCCTACAATGAGCAGTTCTTC
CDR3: CASSWGLESYNEQFF

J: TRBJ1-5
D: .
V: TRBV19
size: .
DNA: TGTGCCAGTAGAGACCCAGCCGGGCAGCCCCAGCATTTT
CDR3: CASRDPAGQPQHF

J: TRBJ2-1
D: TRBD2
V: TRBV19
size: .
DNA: TGTGCCAGTAGTATCGAGGGGGCTAGCGGGAGTGTGGCTGAGCAGTTCTTC
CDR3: CASSIEGASGSVAEQFF

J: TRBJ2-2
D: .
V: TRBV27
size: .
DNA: TGTGCCAGCAGTTTATACGCGACAGCAATCACCGGGGAGCTGTTTTTT
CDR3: CASSLYATAITGELFF

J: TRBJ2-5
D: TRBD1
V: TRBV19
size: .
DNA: TGTGCCAGTAGTATATACCGACAGGGCCAAGAGACCCAGTACTTC
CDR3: CASSIYRQGQETQYF

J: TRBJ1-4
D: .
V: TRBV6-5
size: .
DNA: TGTGCCAGCAGTTACTCGACGGCGGGAATGGAAAAACTGTTTTTT
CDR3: CASSYSTAGMEKLFF

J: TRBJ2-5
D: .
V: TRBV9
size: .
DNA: TGTGCCAGCAGCGTAGAACCTATGATACGCCAAGAGACCCAGTACTTC
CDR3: CASSVEPMIRQETQYF

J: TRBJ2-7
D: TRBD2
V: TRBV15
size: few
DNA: TGTGCCACCAGCAGAGATAGTATTAGGCTAGCGGGATCCAAGGAGCAGTACTTC
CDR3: CATSRDSIRLAGSKEQYF

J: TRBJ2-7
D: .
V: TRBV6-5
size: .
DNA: TGTGCCAGCAGCCAGGACAATGGAACGACCTACGAGCAGTACTTC
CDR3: CASSQDNGTTYEQYF

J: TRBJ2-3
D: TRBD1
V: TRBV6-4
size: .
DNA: TGTGCCAGCAGTGAAGGACAGGCTAGCACAGATACGCAGTATTTT
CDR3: CASSEGQASTDTQYF

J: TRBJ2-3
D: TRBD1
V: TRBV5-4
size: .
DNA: TGTGCCAGCCCCCCGGGCCCGGGACAGGGCACAGATACGCAGTATTTT
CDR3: CASPPGPGQGTDTQYF

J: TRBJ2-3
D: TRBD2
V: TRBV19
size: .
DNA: TGTGCCACCCACCCGGGGGGGGGCCAGACAGATACGCAGTATTTT
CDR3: CATHPGGGQTDTQYF

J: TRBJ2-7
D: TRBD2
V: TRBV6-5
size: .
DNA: TGTGCCAGCAGTACGACTAGCGGGAGGGCCTGGGAGCAGTACTTC
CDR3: CASSTTSGRAWEQYF

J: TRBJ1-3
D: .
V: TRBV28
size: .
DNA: TGTGCCAGCAGTTTATCCGGGGTTAGGGATGGAAACACCATATATTTT
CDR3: CASSLSGVRDGNTIYF

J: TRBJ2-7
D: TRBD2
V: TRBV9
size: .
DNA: TGTGCCAGCAGCTTATGGACTAGCGGGGATCCCTACGAGCAGTACTTC
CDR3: CASSLWTSGDPYEQYF

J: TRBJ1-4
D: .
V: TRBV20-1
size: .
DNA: TGCAGTGCTAGTGGGGGCGCAGGCATAAATGAAAAACTGTTTTTT
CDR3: CSASGGAGINEKLFF

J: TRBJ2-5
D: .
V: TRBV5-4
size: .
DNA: TGTGCCAGCAGCCTCCCCCAAGAGACCCAGTACTTC
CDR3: CASSLPQETQYF

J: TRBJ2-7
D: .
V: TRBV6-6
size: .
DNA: TGTGCCAGCAGTTACCCCTCCAGAGAGCAGTACTTC
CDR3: CASSYPSREQYF

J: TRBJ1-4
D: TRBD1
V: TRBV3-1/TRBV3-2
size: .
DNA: TGTGCCAGCAGCCGAAAGTTTGGACAGGGAATTAATGAAAAACTGTTTTTT
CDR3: CASSRKFGQGINEKLFF

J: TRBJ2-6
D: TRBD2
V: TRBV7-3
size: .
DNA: TGTGCCAGCAGCTCCCTCGGGACTAGCGGGAGATCCGGGGCCAACGTCCTGACTTTC
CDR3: CASSSLGTSGRSGANVLTF

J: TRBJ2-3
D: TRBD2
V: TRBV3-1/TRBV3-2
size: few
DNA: TGTGCCAGCAGCCCAGAGGGCGGGAGATCAGATACGCAGTATTTT
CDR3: CASSPEGGRSDTQYF

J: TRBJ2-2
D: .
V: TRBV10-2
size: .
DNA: TGCGCCAGCGCCGGGACGGAGGGCGGGGAGCTGTTTTTT
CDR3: CASAGTEGGELFF

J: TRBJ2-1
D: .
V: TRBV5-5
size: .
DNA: TGTGCCAGCAGTGAGTCTAGCTCCTACAATGAGCAGTTCTTC
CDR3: CASSESSSYNEQFF

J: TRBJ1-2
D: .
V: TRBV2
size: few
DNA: TGTGCCAGCCTGATAGGGCGGGGCACCTTCTATGGCTACACCTTC
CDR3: CASLIGRGTFYGYTF

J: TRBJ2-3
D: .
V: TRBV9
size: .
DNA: TGTGCCAGCAGCGCCAGGGGCACAGATACGCAGTATTTT
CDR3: CASSARGTDTQYF

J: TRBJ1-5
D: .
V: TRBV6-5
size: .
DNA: TGTGCCAGCAGTTACCGCAGGGGCGGGCAGCCCCAGCATTTT
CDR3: CASSYRRGGQPQHF

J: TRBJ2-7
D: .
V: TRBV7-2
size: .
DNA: TGTGCCAGCAGCGCCATTTCGACAGGTAGCTCCTACGAGCAGTACTTC
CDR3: CASSAISTGSSYEQYF

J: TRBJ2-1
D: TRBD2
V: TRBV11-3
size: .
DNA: TGTGCCAGCAGCTCGGGACTAGCAAGGGAAGAGCAGTTCTTC
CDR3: CASSSGLAREEQFF

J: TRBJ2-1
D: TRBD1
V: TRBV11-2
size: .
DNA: TGTGCCAGCAGCGCTCCGGGACAGGGGGTTTATGAGCAGTTCTTC
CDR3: CASSAPGQGVYEQFF

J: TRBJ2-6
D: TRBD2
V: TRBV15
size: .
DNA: TGTGCCACCAGCAGGGAGGCGGGAGTCGGTACTGGGGCCAACGTCCTGACTTTC
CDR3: CATSREAGVGTGANVLTF